This TCR beta chain was sequenced during a study of cytomegalovirus exposure and HLA in healthy donors. At the level of the study: A later analysis reported the 120 or so validation repertoires used the same platform as the roughly 670 first-cohort repertoires. General study points: Most TCRs appeared rarely, but some public TCRs recurred in many donors.

The donors belonged to the roughly 110-subject validation cohort, separate from the approximately 700-subject first cohort. Per germline, CDR1 SGHTA and CDR2 FQGNSA. Trimming removed 0 bases at V and 2 bases at J, with 5 bases between. The CDR3 is made up of 14 amino acids. Some clones are missing from TCRdb's copy, which holds only in-frame ones; the method was immunoSEQ multiplex PCR. The sample yields under 200,000 clones, about nine tenths seen once. Worth noting for this clone: Its antigen is as yet unknown. Other DNA sequences from this sample encode an identical CDR3 as well.

Input material: PBMCs. The source is a woman in her 30s in good health and CMV-seronegative. The rearrangement uses TRBV7-2 and TRBJ2-1; D remains ambiguous. CDR3 nucleotide sequence: TGTGCCAGCAGCTTAGCGCTGGCCTACAATGAGCAGTTCTTC. This sequence encodes CASSLALAYNEQFF. Looking up the rest from reference TRBV7-2 and TRBJ2-1 gives the full variable domain: GAGVSQSPSNKVTEKGKDVELRCDPISGHTALYWYRQSLGQGLEFLIYFQGNSAPDKSGLPSDRFSAERTGGSVSTLTIQRTQQEDSAVYLCASSLALAYNEQFFGPGTRLTVL.